These 3 T cell receptor beta chains were all obtained from the same sample, sequenced in a study of OX40 agonist ivuxolimab in advanced cancers. TCRdb's table, derived via immunoSEQ multiplex PCR, lists solely in-frame clones and lacks some. The data hold about 96,000 clones, with 84% observed a single time. The specimen comprised CD4+ or CD8+ T cells sorted from blood, sampled in a trial of the OX40 agonist ivuxolimab. These receptors were collected from an adult with an advanced solid tumor such as melanoma, head and neck, liver or kidney cancer.

The J gene is TRBJ2-3, the V gene TRBV4-2, with 13 bases lining up with TRBD2. The ends lost 3 bases at V and 13 bases at J; junction bases unmatched: 4. The CDR3 spans 13 residues. Germline loops: CDR1 LGHNA, CDR2 YNFKEQ. The CDR3 bases are TGTGCCAGCAGCCAGGCCGGGACTAGCGGGGAGTATTTT. This sequence encodes CASSQAGTSGEYF.

This chain uses TRBV10-2 with TRBJ1-2; no clear D gene. Germline CDR1 and CDR2: WSHSY and SAAADI. The V and J ends lost 5 bases and 1 base respectively, with 29 bases between them. The CDR3 has 20 residues. The CDR3 is CASSYPTNRRQADYNYGYTF. The CDR3 nucleotides are TGCGCCAGCAGTTACCCAACAAACCGGAGACAAGCGGATTATAACTATGGCTACACCTTC.

The chain employs TRBV9 and TRBJ2-1, with TRBD2 matching over 10 bases. Germline loops: CDR1 SGDLS, CDR2 YYNGEE. The length of the CDR3 is 15 residues. J was trimmed by 10 bases and V by 0 bases; bases with no gene match: 7. The CDR3 loop is CASSVEAGGLREQFF. In DNA form, the CDR3 reads TGTGCCAGCAGCGTAGAAGCGGGGGGGCTACGCGAGCAGTTCTTC. The full variable domain, completed using reference TRBV9 and TRBJ2-1, is DSGVTQTPKHLITATGQRVTLRCSPRSGDLSVYWYQQSLDQGLQFLIQYYNGEERAKGNILERFSAQQFPDLHSELNLSSLELGDSALYFCASSVEAGGLREQFFGPGTRLTVL.